These T cell receptor beta chains were read from a single sample in a study of shared clonotypes between healthy human individuals. Here immunoSEQ multiplex PCR was the method, and the copy in TCRdb shows in-frame clones only, minus some. The sample includes 800,000 to 1,200,000 clones, around three quarters of them seen just once. What was sequenced was memory CD4+ T cells from PBMCs. These receptors were obtained from a man aged 18-30 years in good health. Some clones in this sample may be carry-over from other donors' samples. The conserved cysteine and the conserved F or W are not part of the CDR3 here. Each record gives: V gene, J gene, CDR3 protein.

V: TRBV2
J: TRBJ2-2
CDR3: AIGTHPGELF

V: TRBV7-9
J: TRBJ1-6
CDR3: ASSLEGNNSPLH

V: TRBV5-6
J: TRBJ1-2
CDR3: ASRDRNGGYT

V: TRBV15
J: TRBJ2-1
CDR3: ATSSGGSLYNEQF

V: TRBV12-5
J: TRBJ2-7
CDR3: ASGFLAGRQY

V: TRBV27
J: TRBJ2-3
CDR3: ASQGARGTDTQY

V: TRBV4-1
J: TRBJ1-1
CDR3: ASSQVPQGRATEAF

V: TRBV19
J: TRBJ1-5
CDR3: ASSILGRVNQPQH

V: TRBV6-5
J: TRBJ1-2
CDR3: ASSPRGYGTYGYT

V: TRBV9
J: TRBJ2-1
CDR3: ASSVDLAVYNEQF

V: TRBV11-2
J: TRBJ2-7
CDR3: ASSLSRLGFSLTYEQY

V: TRBV12-5
J: TRBJ2-2
CDR3: ASGQTGLAGNGELF

V: TRBV7-8
J: TRBJ2-7
CDR3: ASSSGQGAEQY

V: TRBV4-3
J: TRBJ1-4
CDR3: ASSQALYQEKLF

V: TRBV28
J: TRBJ1-2
CDR3: ASSRGRYYGYT

V: TRBV7-9
J: TRBJ1-4
CDR3: ASNMWLGQGEKLF

V: TRBV27
J: TRBJ2-7
CDR3: ASSFGAGGLYEQY

V: TRBV2
J: TRBJ1-5
CDR3: ASSQLTRPQH

V: TRBV5-6
J: TRBJ2-7
CDR3: ASSAGTDRYEQY

V: TRBV6-5
J: TRBJ1-1
CDR3: ASSSTLDTLHWAAF